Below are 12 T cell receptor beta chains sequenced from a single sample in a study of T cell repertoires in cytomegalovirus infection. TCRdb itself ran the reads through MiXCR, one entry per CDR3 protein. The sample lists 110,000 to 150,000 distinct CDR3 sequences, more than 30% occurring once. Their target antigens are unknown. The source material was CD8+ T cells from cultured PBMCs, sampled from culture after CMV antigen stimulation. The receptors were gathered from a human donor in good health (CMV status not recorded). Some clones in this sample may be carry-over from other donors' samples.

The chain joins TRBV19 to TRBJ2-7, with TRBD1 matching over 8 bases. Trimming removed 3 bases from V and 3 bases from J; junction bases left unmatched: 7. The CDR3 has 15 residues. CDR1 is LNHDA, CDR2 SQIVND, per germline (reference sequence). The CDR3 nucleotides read TGTGCCAGTAGTATTGGGACAGGCCAAGACTACGAGCAGTACTTC. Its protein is CASSIGTGQDYEQYF.

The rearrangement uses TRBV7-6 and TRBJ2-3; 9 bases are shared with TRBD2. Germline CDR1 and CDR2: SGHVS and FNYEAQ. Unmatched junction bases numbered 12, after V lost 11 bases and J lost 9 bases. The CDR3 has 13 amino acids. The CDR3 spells CADQGTSSPTQYF. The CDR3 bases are TGTGCCGATCAAGGGACTAGCTCTCCGACGCAGTATTTT.

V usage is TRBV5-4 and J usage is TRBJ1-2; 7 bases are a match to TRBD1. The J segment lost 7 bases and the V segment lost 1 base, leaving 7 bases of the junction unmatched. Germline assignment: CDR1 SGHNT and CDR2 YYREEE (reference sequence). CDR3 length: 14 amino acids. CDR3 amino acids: CASSLNRGVGGYTF. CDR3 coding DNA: TGTGCCAGCAGCTTGAACAGGGGAGTGGGTGGCTACACCTTC. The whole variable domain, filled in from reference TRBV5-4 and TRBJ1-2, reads ETGVTQSPTHLIKTRGQQVTLRCSSQSGHNTVSWYQQALGQGPQFIFQYYREEENGRGNFPPRFSGLQFPNYSSELNVNALELDDSALYLCASSLNRGVGGYTFGSGTRLTVV.

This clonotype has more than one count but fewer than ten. CDR3 nucleotides: TGCAGCGTTGACGGACTAGCGGGGGCCCCCGGCTCCTACAATGAGCAGTTCTTC. It yields the protein CSVDGLAGAPGSYNEQFF. V gene TRBV29-1 combines with J gene TRBJ2-1, with TRBD2 matching over 13 bases. V trimming: 3 bases; J trimming: 0 bases; junction bases outside the gene matches: 8. The V gene's germline CDR1 is SQVTM and CDR2 ANQGSEA. The CDR3 loop spans 18 amino acids.

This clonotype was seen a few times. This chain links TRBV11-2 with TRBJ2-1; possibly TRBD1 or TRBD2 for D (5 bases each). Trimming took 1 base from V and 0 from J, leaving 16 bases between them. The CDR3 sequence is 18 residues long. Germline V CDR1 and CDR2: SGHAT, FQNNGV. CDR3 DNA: TGTGCCAGCAGCTTAGCCCCTTTATGGGGGAGCTCCTACAATGAGCAGTTCTTC. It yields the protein CASSLAPLWGSSYNEQFF.

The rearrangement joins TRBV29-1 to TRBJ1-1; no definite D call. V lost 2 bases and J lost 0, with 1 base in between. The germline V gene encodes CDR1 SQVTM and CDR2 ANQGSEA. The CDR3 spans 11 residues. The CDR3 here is CSVELNTEAFF. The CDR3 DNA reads TGCAGCGTTGAACTGAACACTGAAGCTTTCTTT.

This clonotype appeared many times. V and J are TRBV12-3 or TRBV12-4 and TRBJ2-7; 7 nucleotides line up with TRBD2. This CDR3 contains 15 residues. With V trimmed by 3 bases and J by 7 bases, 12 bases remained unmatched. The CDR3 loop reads CASSLGGSPLGEQYF. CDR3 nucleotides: TGTGCCAGCAGTTTGGGCGGGAGCCCTTTAGGGGAGCAGTACTTC.

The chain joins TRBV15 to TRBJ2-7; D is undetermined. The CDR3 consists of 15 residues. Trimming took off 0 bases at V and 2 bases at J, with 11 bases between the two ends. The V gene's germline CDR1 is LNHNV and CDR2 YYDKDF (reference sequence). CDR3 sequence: CATSRDHSNPYEQYF. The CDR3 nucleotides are TGTGCCACCAGCAGAGATCACAGTAACCCCTACGAGCAGTACTTC.

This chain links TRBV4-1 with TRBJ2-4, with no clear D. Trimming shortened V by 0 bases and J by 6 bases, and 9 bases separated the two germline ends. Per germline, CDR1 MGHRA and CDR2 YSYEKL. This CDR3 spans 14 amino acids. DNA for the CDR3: TGCGCCAGCAGCCAAGATGTCCTAGGAAACATTCAGTACTTC. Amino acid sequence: CASSQDVLGNIQYF.

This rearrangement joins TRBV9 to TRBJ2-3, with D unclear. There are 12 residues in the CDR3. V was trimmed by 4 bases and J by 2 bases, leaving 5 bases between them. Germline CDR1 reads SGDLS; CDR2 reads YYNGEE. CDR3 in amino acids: CASSHYTDTQYF. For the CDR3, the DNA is TGTGCCAGCAGCCACTACACAGATACGCAGTATTTT. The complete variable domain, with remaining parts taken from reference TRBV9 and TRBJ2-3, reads DSGVTQTPKHLITATGQRVTLRCSPRSGDLSVYWYQQSLDQGLQFLIQYYNGEERAKGNILERFSAQQFPDLHSELNLSSLELGDSALYFCASSHYTDTQYFGPGTRLTVL.

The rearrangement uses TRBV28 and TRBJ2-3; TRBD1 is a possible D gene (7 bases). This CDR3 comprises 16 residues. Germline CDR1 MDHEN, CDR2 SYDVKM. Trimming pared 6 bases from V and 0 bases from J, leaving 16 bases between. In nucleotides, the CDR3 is TGTGCCAGCAGCCCGGGGGACAGATATAGCACAGATACGCAGTATTTT. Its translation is CASSPGDRYSTDTQYF.

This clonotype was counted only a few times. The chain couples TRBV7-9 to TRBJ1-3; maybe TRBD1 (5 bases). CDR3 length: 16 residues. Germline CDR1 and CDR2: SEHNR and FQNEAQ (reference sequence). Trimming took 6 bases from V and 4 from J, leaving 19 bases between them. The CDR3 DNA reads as TGTGCCAGCAGTCCGAGGACATCCGAGGCGGGAAACACCATATATTTT. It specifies CASSPRTSEAGNTIYF.